Here is one TCR beta chain with its context. The V gene's germline CDR1 is SNHLY and CDR2 FYNNEI. The CDR3 has 16 residues. Unmatched junction bases numbered 10, after V lost 2 bases and J lost 6 bases. The sample originates from a study of blood T cell repertoires in COVID-19. Study as a whole: Italy, Spain and the United States were the sources of the convalescent and acute COVID-19 samples. PBMCs, B-cell-depleted T cells, or T cells were the source of the cDNA or gDNA that made up the material.

Authors' analysis steps: Estimation of nucleated cell counts was performed using reference gene primer amplification. Produced via immunoSEQ multiplex PCR; TCRdb's table is partial and in-frame only. The V and J calls and clone size are taken from that table; D and trimming were inferred from the DNA. The sample yields 150,000 to 200,000 clones, less than 90% seen once. Sequencing was carried out using peripheral blood. The sequence was collected from a woman aged 70-85 years with COVID-19, enrolled during active disease. The chain carries TRBV2 and TRBJ2-5; 9 nucleotides line up with TRBD2. The CDR3 nucleotides read TGTGCCAGCAGTGAAACTGCGGGAGGGCCGGGAAAGACCCAGTACTTC. Amino acids: CASSETAGGPGKTQYF.